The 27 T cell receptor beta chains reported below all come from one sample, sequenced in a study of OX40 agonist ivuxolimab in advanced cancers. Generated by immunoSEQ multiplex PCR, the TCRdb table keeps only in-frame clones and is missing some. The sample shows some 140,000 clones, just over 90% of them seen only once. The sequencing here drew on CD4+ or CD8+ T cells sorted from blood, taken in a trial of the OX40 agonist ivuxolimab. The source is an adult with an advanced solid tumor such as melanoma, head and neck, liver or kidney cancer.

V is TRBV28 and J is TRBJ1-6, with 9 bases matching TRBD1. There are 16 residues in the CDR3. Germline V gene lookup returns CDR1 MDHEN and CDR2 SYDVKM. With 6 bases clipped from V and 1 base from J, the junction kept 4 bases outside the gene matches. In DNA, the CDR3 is TGTGCCAGCAGAACAGGGGGCAGTTCCTATAATTCACCCCTCCACTTT. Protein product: CASRTGGSSYNSPLHF.

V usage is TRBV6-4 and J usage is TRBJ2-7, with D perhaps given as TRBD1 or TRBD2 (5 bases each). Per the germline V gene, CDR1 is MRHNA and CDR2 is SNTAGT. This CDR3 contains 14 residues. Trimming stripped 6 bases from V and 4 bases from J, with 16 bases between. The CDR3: CASSFRDPLYEQYF. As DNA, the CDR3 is TGTGCCAGCAGCTTCCGGGACCCTCTATACGAGCAGTACTTC.

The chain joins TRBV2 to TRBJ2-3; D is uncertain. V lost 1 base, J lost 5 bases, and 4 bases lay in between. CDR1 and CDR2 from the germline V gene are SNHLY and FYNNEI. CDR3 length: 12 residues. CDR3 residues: CASSEVVDTQYF. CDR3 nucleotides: TGTGCCAGCAGTGAAGTAGTAGATACGCAGTATTTT. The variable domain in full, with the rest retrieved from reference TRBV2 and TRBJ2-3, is EPEVTQTPSHQVTQMGQEVILRCVPISNHLYFYWYRQILGQKVEFLVSFYNNEISEKSEIFDDQFSVERPDGSNFTLKIRSTKLEDSAMYFCASSEVVDTQYFGPGTRLTVL.

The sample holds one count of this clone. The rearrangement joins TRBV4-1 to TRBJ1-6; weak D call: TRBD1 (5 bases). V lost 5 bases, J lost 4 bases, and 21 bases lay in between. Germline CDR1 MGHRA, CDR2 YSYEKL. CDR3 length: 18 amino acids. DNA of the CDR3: TGCGCCAGCAGCTCCCAAACCGGGGACGGAGGGTATAATTCACCCCTCCACTTT. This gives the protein CASSSQTGDGGYNSPLHF.

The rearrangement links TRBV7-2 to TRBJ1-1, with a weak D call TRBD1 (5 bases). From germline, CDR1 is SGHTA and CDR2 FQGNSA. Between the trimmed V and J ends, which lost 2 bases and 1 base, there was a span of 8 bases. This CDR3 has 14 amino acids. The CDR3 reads CASSLYQGNTEAFF. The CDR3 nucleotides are TGTGCCAGCAGCTTATACCAGGGGAACACTGAAGCTTTCTTT.

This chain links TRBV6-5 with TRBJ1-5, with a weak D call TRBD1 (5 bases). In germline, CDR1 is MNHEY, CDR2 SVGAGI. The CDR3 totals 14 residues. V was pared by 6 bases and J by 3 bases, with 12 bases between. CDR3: CASREGSNNQPQHF. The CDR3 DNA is TGTGCCAGCAGAGAGGGGAGCAACAATCAGCCCCAGCATTTT.

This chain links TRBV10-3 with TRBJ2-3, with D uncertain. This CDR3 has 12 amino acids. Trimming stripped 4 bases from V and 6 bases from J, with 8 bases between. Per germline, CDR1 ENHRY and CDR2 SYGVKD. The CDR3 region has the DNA TGTGCCATCAGTGCGGTGAGGGATACGCAGTATTTT. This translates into CAISAVRDTQYF.

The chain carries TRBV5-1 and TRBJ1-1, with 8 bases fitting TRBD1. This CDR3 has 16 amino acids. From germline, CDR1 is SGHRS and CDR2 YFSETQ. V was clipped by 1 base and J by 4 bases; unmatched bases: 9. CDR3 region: CASSLQGRGLGTEAFF. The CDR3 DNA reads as TGCGCCAGCAGCTTGCAGGGCAGGGGGCTTGGCACTGAAGCTTTCTTT.

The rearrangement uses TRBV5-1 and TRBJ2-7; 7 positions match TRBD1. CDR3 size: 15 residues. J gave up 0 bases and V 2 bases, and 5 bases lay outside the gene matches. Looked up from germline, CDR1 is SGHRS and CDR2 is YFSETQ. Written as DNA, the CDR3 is TGCGCCAGCAGCTTTGGACAGGCAAGCTCCTACGAGCAGTACTTC. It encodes CASSFGQASSYEQYF.

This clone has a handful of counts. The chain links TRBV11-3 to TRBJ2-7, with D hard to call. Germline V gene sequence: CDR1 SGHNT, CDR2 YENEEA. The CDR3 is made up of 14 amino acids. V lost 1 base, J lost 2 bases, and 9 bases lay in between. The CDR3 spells CASSLGAVPYEQYF. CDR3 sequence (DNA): TGTGCCAGCAGCTTAGGAGCAGTGCCCTACGAGCAGTACTTC. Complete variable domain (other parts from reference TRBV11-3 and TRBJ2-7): EAGVVQSPRYKIIEKKQPVAFWCNPISGHNTLYWYLQNLGQGPELLIRYENEEAVDDSQLPKDRFSAERLKGVDSTLKIQPAELGDSAVYLCASSLGAVPYEQYFGPGTRLTVT.

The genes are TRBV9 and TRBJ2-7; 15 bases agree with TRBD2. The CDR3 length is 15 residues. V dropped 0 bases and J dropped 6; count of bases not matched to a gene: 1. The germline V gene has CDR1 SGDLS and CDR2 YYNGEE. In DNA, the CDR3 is TGTGCCAGCAGCGTAGGGGGACTAGCGGGAGGCGAGCAGTACTTC. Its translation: CASSVGGLAGGEQYF.

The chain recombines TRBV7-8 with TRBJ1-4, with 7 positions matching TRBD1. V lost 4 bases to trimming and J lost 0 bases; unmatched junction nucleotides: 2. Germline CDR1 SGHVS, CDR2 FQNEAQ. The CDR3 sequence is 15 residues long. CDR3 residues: CASSWDSTTNEKLFF. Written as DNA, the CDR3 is TGTGCCAGCAGCTGGGACAGCACAACTAATGAAAAACTGTTTTTT.

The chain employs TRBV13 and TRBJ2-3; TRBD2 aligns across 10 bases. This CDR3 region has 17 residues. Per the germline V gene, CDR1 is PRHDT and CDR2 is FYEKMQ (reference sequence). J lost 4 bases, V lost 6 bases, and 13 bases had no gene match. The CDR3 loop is CASSSVVGTSAADTQYF. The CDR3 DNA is TGTGCCAGCAGTTCTGTTGTAGGGACTAGCGCCGCAGATACGCAGTATTTT.

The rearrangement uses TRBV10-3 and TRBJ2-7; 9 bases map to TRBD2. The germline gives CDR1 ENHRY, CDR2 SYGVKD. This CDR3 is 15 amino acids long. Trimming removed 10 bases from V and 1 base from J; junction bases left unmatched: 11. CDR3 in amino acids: CATVPLAGLSYEQYF. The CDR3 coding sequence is TGTGCCACCGTCCCTCTAGCGGGGCTTTCCTACGAGCAGTACTTC.

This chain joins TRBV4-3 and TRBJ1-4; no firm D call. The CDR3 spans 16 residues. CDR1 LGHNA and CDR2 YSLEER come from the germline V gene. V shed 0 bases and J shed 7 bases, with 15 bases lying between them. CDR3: CASSQDYSRPPEKLFF. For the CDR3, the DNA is TGCGCCAGCAGCCAAGATTACAGCCGCCCCCCTGAAAAACTGTTTTTT.

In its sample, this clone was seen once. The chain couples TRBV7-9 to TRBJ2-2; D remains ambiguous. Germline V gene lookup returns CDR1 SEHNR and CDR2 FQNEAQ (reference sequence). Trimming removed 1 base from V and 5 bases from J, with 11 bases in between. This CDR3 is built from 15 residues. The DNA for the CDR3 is TGTGCCAGCAGCTTAGGGCCTCTGTATACCGGGGAGCTGTTTTTT. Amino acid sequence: CASSLGPLYTGELFF. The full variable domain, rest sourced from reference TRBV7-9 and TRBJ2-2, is DTGVSQNPRHKITKRGQNVTFRCDPISEHNRLYWYRQTLGQGPEFLTYFQNEAQLEKSRLLSDRFSAERPKGSFSTLEIQRTEQGDSAMYLCASSLGPLYTGELFFGEGSRLTVL.

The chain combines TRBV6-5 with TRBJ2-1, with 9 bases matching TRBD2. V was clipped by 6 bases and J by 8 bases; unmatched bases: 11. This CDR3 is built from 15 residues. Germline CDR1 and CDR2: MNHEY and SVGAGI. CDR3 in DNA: TGTGCCAGCAGAAATCCGGGACTAGCTGTTTATGAGCAGTTCTTC. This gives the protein CASRNPGLAVYEQFF.

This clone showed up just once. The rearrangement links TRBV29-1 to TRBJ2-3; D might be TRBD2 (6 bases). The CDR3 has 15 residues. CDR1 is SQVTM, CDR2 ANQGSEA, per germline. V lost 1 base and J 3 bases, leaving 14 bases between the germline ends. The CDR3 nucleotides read TGCAGCGTTGAAGTTGGAGGGGTAGGGACAGATACGCAGTATTTT. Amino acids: CSVEVGGVGTDTQYF.

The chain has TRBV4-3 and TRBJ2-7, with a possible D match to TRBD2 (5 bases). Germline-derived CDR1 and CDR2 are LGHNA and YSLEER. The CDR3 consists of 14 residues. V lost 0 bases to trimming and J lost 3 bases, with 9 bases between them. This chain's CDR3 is CASSQEVAYYEQYF. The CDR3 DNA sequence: TGCGCCAGCAGCCAAGAAGTAGCGTACTACGAGCAGTACTTC.

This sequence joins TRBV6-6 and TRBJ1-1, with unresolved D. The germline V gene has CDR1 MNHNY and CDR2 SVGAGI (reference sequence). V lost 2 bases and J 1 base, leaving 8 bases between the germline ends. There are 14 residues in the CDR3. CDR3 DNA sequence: TGTGCCAGCAGTTACGACCTAAAGAACACTGAAGCTTTCTTT. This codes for CASSYDLKNTEAFF.

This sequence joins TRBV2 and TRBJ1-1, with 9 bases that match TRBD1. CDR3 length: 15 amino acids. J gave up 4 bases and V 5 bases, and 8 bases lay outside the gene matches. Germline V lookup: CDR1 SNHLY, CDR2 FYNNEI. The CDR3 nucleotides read TGTGCCAGCAGTCAAACGACAGGGGGTGGCACTGAAGCTTTCTTT. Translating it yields CASSQTTGGGTEAFF.

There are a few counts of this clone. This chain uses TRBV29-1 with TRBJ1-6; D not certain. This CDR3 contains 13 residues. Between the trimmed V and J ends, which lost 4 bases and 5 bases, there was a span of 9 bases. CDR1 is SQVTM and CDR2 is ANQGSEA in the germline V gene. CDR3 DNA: TGCAGCGTTGCGCTGACGAATAATTCACCCCTCCACTTT. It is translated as CSVALTNNSPLHF. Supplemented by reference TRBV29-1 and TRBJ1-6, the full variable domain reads SAVISQKPSRDICQRGTSLTIQCQVDSQVTMMFWYRQQPGQSLTLIATANQGSEATYESGFVIDKFPISRPNLTFSTLTVSNMSPEDSSIYLCSVALTNNSPLHFGNGTRLTVT.

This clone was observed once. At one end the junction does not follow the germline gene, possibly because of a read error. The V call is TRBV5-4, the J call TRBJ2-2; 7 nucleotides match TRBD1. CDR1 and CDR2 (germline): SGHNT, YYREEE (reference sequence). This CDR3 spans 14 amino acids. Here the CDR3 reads CASSQDRVGGELFF. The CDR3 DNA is TGCGCCAGCAGCCAAGACAGGGTGGGCGGGGAGCTGTTTTTT.

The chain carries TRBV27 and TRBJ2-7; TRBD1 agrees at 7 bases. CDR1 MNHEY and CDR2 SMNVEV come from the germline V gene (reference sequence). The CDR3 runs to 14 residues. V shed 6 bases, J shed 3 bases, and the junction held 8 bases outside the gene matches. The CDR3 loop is CASSRQTGFYEQYF. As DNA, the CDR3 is TGTGCCAGCAGCCGCCAGACAGGGTTCTACGAGCAGTACTTC.

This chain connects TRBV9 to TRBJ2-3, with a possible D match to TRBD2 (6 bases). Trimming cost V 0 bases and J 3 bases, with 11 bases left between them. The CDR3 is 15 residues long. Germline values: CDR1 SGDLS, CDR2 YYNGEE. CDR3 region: CASSVDAGRTDTQYF. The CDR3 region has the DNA TGTGCCAGCAGCGTAGATGCGGGAAGGACAGATACGCAGTATTTT.

CDR3: CASRPGTIYTGELFF. The CDR3, as DNA: TGTGCCAGCAGGCCCGGCACTATTTACACCGGGGAGCTGTTTTTT. The V call is TRBV6-6, the J call TRBJ2-2; no definite D call. The V end was cut by 6 bases, the J end by 3 bases, with 14 bases between. CDR1 is MNHNY, CDR2 SVGAGI, per germline (reference sequence). The CDR3 loop spans 15 amino acids.

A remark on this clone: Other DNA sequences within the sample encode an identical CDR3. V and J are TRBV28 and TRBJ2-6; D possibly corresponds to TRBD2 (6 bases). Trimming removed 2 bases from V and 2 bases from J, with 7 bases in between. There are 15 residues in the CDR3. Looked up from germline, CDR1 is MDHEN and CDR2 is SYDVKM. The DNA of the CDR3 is TGTGCCAGCAGTTTAGGAGGGGCTGGGGCCAACGTCCTGACTTTC. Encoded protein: CASSLGGAGANVLTF.